Listed here are 28 T cell receptor beta chains from one sample, sequenced in a study of cytomegalovirus exposure and HLA in healthy donors (TCRdb year 2017). Library method: the immunoSEQ multiplex PCR assay. For the multiplex PCR, a mixture combining 60 forward primers for TCR Vbeta segments and 13 reverse primers for TCR Jbeta segments was used. The immuneACCESS repertoire file appears here via TCRdb, limited to in-frame rearrangements. These files lack a portion of the clones; in checked studies, under half of the deficit traces to unresolved V genes, and the cause of the others is not known. Per the sample table, the count is about 160,000 clones. Of the sample, around 1.2% falls within the top ten clones. Input material: PBMCs. Receptors were obtained from a woman aged 55-75 years in good health and CMV-seronegative.

The chain employs TRBV5-6 and TRBJ2-7, with D maybe TRBD2 (6 bases). Per germline, CDR1 SGHDT and CDR2 YYEEEE. Between the trimmed V and J ends, which lost 0 bases and 3 bases, there was a span of 10 bases. CDR3 length equals 14 residues. The chain's CDR3 is CASSLGTTIYEQYF. The CDR3 DNA follows: TGTGCCAGCAGCTTGGGGACTACAATCTACGAGCAGTACTTC. The entire variable domain, with the rest obtained from reference TRBV5-6 and TRBJ2-7, is as follows: DAGVTQSPTHLIKTRGQQVTLRCSPKSGHDTVSWYQQALGQGPQFIFQYYEEEERQRGNFPDRFSGHQFPNYSSELNVNALLLGDSALYLCASSLGTTIYEQYFGPGTRLTVT.

This chain links TRBV6-5 with TRBJ1-1; D remains ambiguous. Germline V lookup: CDR1 MNHEY, CDR2 SVGAGI. This CDR3 is built from 13 residues. With 4 bases removed from V and 1 base from J, the gap between germline ends came to 7 bases. The CDR3 sequence is CASSSRGNTEAFF. The CDR3 nucleotides read TGTGCCAGCAGTTCCCGCGGGAACACTGAAGCTTTCTTT.

The rearrangement uses TRBV7-9 and TRBJ2-7; no clear D. There are 15 residues in the CDR3. The V gene's germline CDR1 is SEHNR and CDR2 FQNEAQ (reference sequence). The V and J ends lost 1 base and 0 bases respectively, with 10 bases between them. CDR3 loop: CASSLGTFVSYEQYF. The CDR3 nucleotides read TGTGCCAGCAGCTTAGGAACTTTTGTCTCCTACGAGCAGTACTTC.

The chain couples TRBV18 to TRBJ1-3; no clear D. The germline V gene encodes CDR1 KGHSH and CDR2 LQKENI. This CDR3 is 14 amino acids long. The V end was cut by 0 bases, the J end by 8 bases, with 11 bases between. The CDR3, as DNA: TGTGCCAGCTCACCACCGAGAGGGAAGGACACCATATATTTT. It translates to CASSPPRGKDTIYF.

The V gene is TRBV18, the J gene TRBJ1-5, with D possibly TRBD1 on 6 matching bases. The V end lost 2 bases, the J end lost 7 bases, and 18 bases lay between the germline ends. In germline, CDR1 is KGHSH, CDR2 LQKENI. The CDR3 is made up of 16 amino acids. CDR3 nucleotide sequence: TGTGCCAGCTCACCAGAAACTACAGGGTCGGGGCAGCCCCAGCATTTT. It is translated as CASSPETTGSGQPQHF.

This chain connects TRBV5-1 to TRBJ1-1; D is perhaps TRBD1 (5 bases). The CDR3 contains 12 residues. Trimming pared 0 bases from V and 12 bases from J, leaving 12 bases between. CDR1 is SGHRS and CDR2 is YFSETQ in the germline V gene. The CDR3 is CASSLAGLETFF. CDR3 DNA sequence: TGCGCCAGCAGCTTGGCAGGGTTGGAAACTTTCTTT.

The gene calls are TRBV7-6 and TRBJ2-1; the match to TRBD1 covers 9 bases. Germline V CDR1 and CDR2: SGHVS, FNYEAQ. The V segment lost 5 bases and the J segment 5 bases; nucleotides outside the gene matches: 7. The CDR3 consists of 15 residues. For the CDR3, the DNA is TGTGCCAGCAGCACACGGACAGGGGCCAACAATGAGCAGTTCTTC. Residues: CASSTRTGANNEQFF. The full variable domain, with the rest looked up from reference TRBV7-6 and TRBJ2-1, is GAGVSQSPRYKVTKRGQDVALRCDPISGHVSLYWYRQALGQGPEFLTYFNYEAQQDKSGLPNDRFSAERPEGSISTLTIQRTEQRDSAMYRCASSTRTGANNEQFFGPGTRLTVL.

The rearrangement uses TRBV30 and TRBJ1-5, with 8 bases matching TRBD1. CDR1 and CDR2 from the germline V gene are GTSNPN and SVGIG (reference sequence). The CDR3 runs 12 residues. The CDR3 spells CALDRGREPQHF. The CDR3 coding sequence is TGTGCTCTTGACAGGGGAAGAGAGCCCCAGCATTTT.

This chain connects TRBV21-1 to TRBJ1-5. TRBV21-1 is noted as a pseudogene. This CDR3 has 16 residues. CDR3 residues: CASTPPGLSLNQPQHF. CDR3 bases: TGTGCCAGTACTCCACCGGGGTTAAGCCTCAATCAGCCCCAGCATTTT.

The rearrangement uses TRBV4-3 and TRBJ2-6, with D maybe TRBD1 (5 bases). The V end lost 4 bases, the J end lost 0 bases, and 16 bases lay between the germline ends. Germline lookup yields CDR1 LGHNA and CDR2 YSLEER. The CDR3 consists of 18 residues. The CDR3 coding sequence is TGCGCCAGCAGCCGACAGCGCCTAACAGACTCTGGGGCCAACGTCCTGACTTTC. Translation gives CASSRQRLTDSGANVLTF.

CDR3 nucleotides: TGTGCCAGCAGCGTAGAGGGACAGGATGGCTACACCTTC. It encodes CASSVEGQDGYTF. This chain connects TRBV9 to TRBJ1-2, with 8 bases aligning to TRBD1. Trimming removed 0 bases from V and 6 bases from J; junction bases left unmatched: 1. This CDR3 contains 13 residues. In germline, CDR1 is SGDLS, CDR2 YYNGEE.

The rearrangement uses TRBV9 and TRBJ2-7; 8 bases line up with TRBD2. The V and J ends lost 3 bases and 9 bases, in that order; junction bases with no gene match: 11. This CDR3 is 14 amino acids long. CDR1 and CDR2 (germline): SGDLS, YYNGEE. CDR3 protein: CASSGPSERGSQYF. As DNA, the CDR3 is TGTGCCAGCAGCGGCCCTTCGGAGCGGGGGTCGCAGTACTTC.

The V gene is TRBV20-1, the J gene TRBJ2-1; 11 bases agree with TRBD2. The germline gives CDR1 DFQATT, CDR2 SNEGSKA (reference sequence). The CDR3 has 11 residues. This CDR3 reads CKTSGVDEQFF. In DNA, the CDR3 is TGCAAGACTAGCGGGGTCGATGAGCAGTTCTTC.

The V and J genes are TRBV5-1 and TRBJ2-2; 14 nucleotides line up with TRBD2. CDR1 is SGHRS and CDR2 is YFSETQ in the germline V gene. The V and J ends lost 4 bases and 7 bases, in that order; junction bases with no gene match: 12. The CDR3 has 18 amino acids. CDR3 sequence reads: CASSPPGLAGAGGGELFF. In DNA form, the CDR3 reads TGCGCCAGCAGCCCTCCGGGACTAGCGGGAGCCGGTGGCGGGGAGCTGTTTTTT.

V is TRBV9 and J is TRBJ2-2; 8 bases fit TRBD2. The J segment lost 3 bases and the V segment lost 1 base, leaving 5 bases of the junction unmatched. The CDR3 extends over 16 amino acids. Germline V lookup: CDR1 SGDLS, CDR2 YYNGEE. In nucleotides, the CDR3 is TGTGCCAGCAGCGTATTAGCGGGAACTGACACCGGGGAGCTGTTTTTT. Protein: CASSVLAGTDTGELFF.

The chain has TRBV5-1 and TRBJ2-3; no definite D call. The CDR3 has 12 amino acids. Germline values: CDR1 SGHRS, CDR2 YFSETQ. Trimming took off 4 bases at V and 5 bases at J, with 8 bases between the two ends. The CDR3 spells CASSPSLDTQYF. The CDR3 nucleotides read TGCGCCAGCAGCCCAAGCCTAGATACGCAGTATTTT.

V usage is TRBV11-1 and J usage is TRBJ1-1, with 8 bases identical to TRBD1. CDR1 and CDR2 from the germline V gene are SGHAT and FQDESV (reference sequence). The junction had 2 bases not matched to a gene; V was cut back by 3 bases and J by 2 bases. CDR3 size: 14 residues. CDR3 nucleotide sequence: TGTGCCAGCAGCTTCGACAGGGGAAACACTGAAGCTTTCTTT. It yields the protein CASSFDRGNTEAFF.

The chain couples TRBV2 to TRBJ2-7; 7 nucleotides match TRBD1. The ends lost 6 bases at V and 1 base at J; junction bases unmatched: 6. The CDR3 sequence is 14 residues long. Germline V gene sequence: CDR1 SNHLY, CDR2 FYNNEI. The CDR3 region is CASRVETGSYEQYF. The CDR3 bases are TGTGCCAGCAGAGTTGAGACAGGGTCCTACGAGCAGTACTTC.

The chain uses TRBV5-1 and TRBJ1-1, with D perhaps matching TRBD1 (5 bases). Germline CDR1 SGHRS, CDR2 YFSETQ. The CDR3 has 17 amino acids. Trimming left V 4 bases short and J 6 bases short, with 25 bases between. The CDR3 DNA reads TGCGCCAGCAGCCGGGGCGGGGCTCAGCTTGGGAGTGCTGAAGCTTTCTTT. The encoded protein is CASSRGGAQLGSAEAFF.

The chain joins TRBV4-2 to TRBJ2-3; D gene uncertain. V dropped 0 bases and J dropped 8 bases, with 12 bases sitting between them. Per germline, CDR1 LGHNA and CDR2 YNFKEQ. The CDR3 totals 14 residues. The CDR3 sequence: CASSQDETPRTQYF. In DNA form, the CDR3 reads TGTGCCAGCAGCCAAGACGAGACTCCCCGTACGCAGTATTTT.

The genes are TRBV11-1 and TRBJ2-4; no firm D call. The ends were cut back, 5 bases at V and 3 bases at J, with 11 bases in the middle. CDR3 length: 14 amino acids. Germline CDR1 SGHAT, CDR2 FQDESV (reference sequence). The CDR3 sequence is CASSPRHYKNIQYF. CDR3 coding DNA: TGTGCCAGCAGCCCGCGGCACTACAAAAACATTCAGTACTTC.

On this clone itself: This CDR3 is also generated by other DNA sequences in the sample. This chain connects TRBV6-5 to TRBJ2-7, with 7 bases lining up with TRBD2. With 6 bases clipped from V and 2 bases from J, the junction kept 7 bases outside the gene matches. The CDR3 sequence is 14 residues long. Germline loops: CDR1 MNHEY, CDR2 SVGAGI. This CDR3 reads CASRGGRVPYEQYF. DNA of the CDR3: TGTGCCAGCAGGGGAGGGCGCGTTCCCTACGAGCAGTACTTC.

With regard to this clone: Different DNA sequences within this sample yield the same CDR3. This chain uses TRBV7-3 with TRBJ2-7, with 8 positions matching TRBD1. V was pared by 4 bases and J by 2 bases, with 4 bases of the junction left unmatched. Germline V gives CDR1 SGHTA, CDR2 FQGTGA. The CDR3 has 14 residues. The CDR3, as DNA: TGTGCCAGCAGCTATGGACAGGGCACCTACGAGCAGTACTTC. Translated, it gives CASSYGQGTYEQYF.

This sequence joins TRBV4-2 and TRBJ2-7, with D tentatively TRBD1 (5 bases). Germline V gene lookup returns CDR1 LGHNA and CDR2 YNFKEQ. The CDR3 extends over 18 amino acids. V lost 1 base, J lost 1 base, and 20 bases lay in between. Written as DNA, the CDR3 is TGTGCCAGCAGCCAAGCACACTCCTCGGCAGGGCATTCCTACGAGCAGTACTTC. Encoded protein: CASSQAHSSAGHSYEQYF.

The rearrangement links TRBV6-5 to TRBJ1-6, with D perhaps matching TRBD1 (5 bases). V was clipped by 7 bases and J by 9 bases, with 13 bases between them. The CDR3 is 13 residues long. Germline V gene sequence: CDR1 MNHEY, CDR2 SVGAGI. The CDR3 sequence: CASMGGYGSPLHF. The CDR3 DNA sequence: TGTGCCAGCATGGGGGGTTATGGTTCACCCCTCCACTTT.

The J gene is TRBJ1-3, the V gene TRBV9; D perhaps matches TRBD1 (5 bases). The CDR3 runs to 16 residues. With 4 bases removed from V and 2 bases from J, the gap between germline ends came to 16 bases. The V gene's germline CDR1 is SGDLS and CDR2 YYNGEE. The CDR3 nucleotides are TGTGCCAGCAGCCTACGCGGGGGAGCCGCTGGAAACACCATATATTTT. This gives the protein CASSLRGGAAGNTIYF.

V gene TRBV15 combines with J gene TRBJ2-7; TRBD1 agrees at 8 bases. The CDR3 spans 15 residues. From germline, CDR1 is LNHNV and CDR2 YYDKDF (reference sequence). Trimming at V came to 5 bases and at J to 3 bases, leaving 9 bases not matched to a gene. The CDR3 protein is CATSSEAGGVYEQYF. The CDR3 nucleotides read TGTGCCACCAGCTCTGAGGCAGGGGGCGTCTACGAGCAGTACTTC.

V is TRBV4-1 and J is TRBJ1-5; 10 bases agree with TRBD1. The CDR3 runs 15 residues. CDR1 MGHRA and CDR2 YSYEKL come from the germline V gene. Trimming cost V 4 bases and J 6 bases; bases outside gene matches: 6. The CDR3 coding sequence is TGCGCCAGCAGCCCCGCGACAGGGGGCAGTCAGCCCCAGCATTTT. This codes for CASSPATGGSQPQHF.